This is a list of T cell receptor beta chains from one sample in a study of siplizumab effects on memory and regulatory T cells. The repertoire was sequenced with immunoSEQ multiplex PCR; TCRdb's copy has only in-frame clones and lacks some. The profile covers about 120,000 clones, with roughly 93% appearing a single time and about 0.16% taken by the ten largest. Sequencing input: non-Treg CD4+ T cells sorted from blood. The source of these receptors is a human donor in good health. CDR3s include the opening cysteine and the closing phenylalanine or tryptophan. Fields, in order: CDR3 protein, CDR3 DNA, clone size, V gene, D gene, J gene. A D gene is named only where the DNA matches it firmly. The size field is filled for only some rows; it gives once, few, many or a size class.

CASSGTDREGEQYF TGTGCCAGCAGTGGAACGGACAGGGAAGGCGAGCAGTACTTC once TRBV6-1 TRBD1 TRBJ2-7
CASIRGQANEKLFF TGTGCCAGCATACGGGGACAAGCTAATGAAAAACTGTTTTTT NA TRBV28 NA TRBJ1-4
CASSDRQGPLTKNIQYF TGTGCCAGCAGCGACCGACAGGGACCTCTTACCAAAAACATTCAGTACTTC NA TRBV9 TRBD1 TRBJ2-4
CASSFRTDYEQYF TGTGCCAGCAGCTTCCGGACAGACTACGAGCAGTACTTC NA TRBV7-2 NA TRBJ2-7
CAWSVPWDRVRETQYF TGTGCCTGGAGTGTACCCTGGGACAGGGTCCGAGAGACCCAGTACTTC NA TRBV30 TRBD1 TRBJ2-5
CSATRAGGRGYF TGCAGCGCCACCCGGGCAGGGGGCCGTGGATATTTT NA TRBV29-1 TRBD1 TRBJ2-3
CASSLSGGEYEQYF TGTGCCAGCAGCTTGAGCGGGGGAGAATACGAGCAGTACTTC NA TRBV5-4 TRBD2 TRBJ2-7
CASSEVAVETQYF TGTGCCAGCAGTGAAGTGGCGGTGGAGACCCAGTACTTC once TRBV2 NA TRBJ2-5
CAWRPQGTGELFF TGTGCCTGGAGACCCCAGGGGACCGGGGAGCTGTTTTTT NA TRBV30 NA TRBJ2-2
CASSEGGTATRKQFF TGTGCCAGCAGCGAAGGGGGGACAGCTACGCGCAAGCAGTTCTTC once TRBV6-1 NA TRBJ2-1
CASSLNTNTEAFF TGTGCCAGCAGCTTAAATACGAACACTGAAGCTTTCTTT NA TRBV7-3 NA TRBJ1-1
CASSPGLAVLELFF TGTGCCAGCAGCCCCGGACTAGCGGTCCTGGAGCTGTTTTTT NA TRBV5-4 TRBD2 TRBJ2-2
CATSGTAPYEQYF TGTGCCACCTCCGGGACAGCTCCCTACGAGCAGTACTTC NA TRBV25-1 TRBD1 TRBJ2-7
CASSLEAGWATEAFF TGTGCCAGCAGCTTGGAGGCAGGGTGGGCCACTGAAGCTTTCTTT NA TRBV5-6 NA TRBJ1-1
CASGPRDPYEQYF TGTGCTAGTGGCCCCCGGGACCCCTACGAGCAGTACTTC once TRBV12-5 NA TRBJ2-7
CASSKATATDTQYF TGTGCCAGCAGCAAAGCGACAGCCACAGATACGCAGTATTTT NA TRBV21-1 NA TRBJ2-3
CASSLGARMIEAFF TGTGCCAGCAGTTTAGGGGCCAGGATGATTGAAGCTTTCTTT NA TRBV28 NA TRBJ1-1
CASSERGTGNQAFF TGTGCCAGTAGTGAGCGAGGGACAGGGAATCAAGCTTTCTTT once TRBV19 TRBD1 TRBJ1-1
CAIGQEYSYEQYF TGTGCCATCGGTCAGGAGTACTCCTACGAGCAGTACTTC NA TRBV10-3 NA TRBJ2-7
CASSDFGSTNEKLFF TGTGCCAGCAGTGATTTTGGCAGTACGAATGAAAAACTGTTTTTT NA TRBV2 NA TRBJ1-4
CASSLGTGIEAFF TGCGCCAGCAGCTTAGGGACAGGGATTGAAGCTTTCTTT NA TRBV5-1 TRBD1 TRBJ1-1
CASSTSRMPFQGYTF TGTGCCAGTAGTACCAGTCGGATGCCTTTTCAGGGCTACACCTTC NA TRBV19 NA TRBJ1-2
CASSDTPMAGNTIYF TGTGCCAGCAGCGACACCCCAATGGCAGGAAACACCATATATTTT NA TRBV2 NA TRBJ1-3
CASSIVGDQPQHF TGTGCCAGTAGTATAGTAGGGGACCAGCCCCAGCATTTT NA TRBV19 NA TRBJ1-5
CASSPSDINSPLHF TGTGCCAGCAGCCCATCGGACATTAATTCACCCCTCCACTTT NA TRBV11-1 NA TRBJ1-6
CASSHTVETGTTSGNTIYF TGTGCCAGCAGCCACACAGTCGAGACAGGGACAACCTCTGGAAACACCATATATTTT NA TRBV9 TRBD1 TRBJ1-3
CASSQVGSATSYEQYF TGTGCCAGCAGCCAAGTAGGTTCAGCGACCTCCTACGAGCAGTACTTC NA TRBV14 NA TRBJ2-7
CASSQVVTPSNYGYTF TGCGCCAGCAGCCAAGTAGTTACGCCATCTAACTATGGCTACACCTTC NA TRBV4-1 NA TRBJ1-2
CASSVGQGSNQPQHF TGTGCCAGCAGCGTAGGGCAGGGTAGCAATCAGCCCCAGCATTTT NA TRBV9 NA TRBJ1-5
CASSYGLAWFF TGTGCCAGCAGTTACGGACTAGCGTGGTTCTTC NA TRBV6-5 TRBD2 TRBJ2-1
CASPSEPGTPNTGELFF TGTGCCAGCCCAAGTGAGCCCGGGACTCCGAACACCGGGGAGCTGTTTTTT NA TRBV7-9 NA TRBJ2-2
CASRGWDTEAFF TGTGCCAGCAGGGGGTGGGACACTGAAGCTTTCTTT NA TRBV6-1 NA TRBJ1-1
CASTLVETLGETQYF TGTGCCAGCACTCTCGTAGAGACCCTGGGAGAGACCCAGTACTTC NA TRBV7-9 NA TRBJ2-5
CASSQGGLAGPETQYF TGTGCCAGCAGCCAGGGGGGACTAGCGGGGCCAGAGACCCAGTACTTC NA TRBV28 TRBD2 TRBJ2-5
CASRGILRGSNQPQHF TGTGCCAGTAGGGGGATACTTCGAGGGAGCAATCAGCCCCAGCATTTT NA TRBV19 NA TRBJ1-5
CASSYSQNPSYEQYF TGTGCCAGCAGTTACTCACAGAACCCCTCCTACGAGCAGTACTTC NA TRBV6-6 NA TRBJ2-7
CASSLSGLAEAFF TGTGCCAGCAGTTTATCGGGGTTGGCTGAAGCTTTCTTT few TRBV28 NA TRBJ1-1
CATSRGGDTQYF TGTGCCACCAGCAGAGGGGGGGATACGCAGTATTTT NA TRBV15 NA TRBJ2-3
CASSPQVLGAFF TGTGCCAGCAGCCCACAGGTGCTGGGAGCTTTCTTT NA TRBV7-9 NA TRBJ1-1
CASSLMYSGQETQYF TGTGCCAGCAGCTTAATGTACAGCGGACAAGAGACCCAGTACTTC NA TRBV7-3 NA TRBJ2-5
CASRSFGETQYF TGTGCCAGCAGATCTTTCGGGGAGACCCAGTACTTC once TRBV6-5 NA TRBJ2-5
CASSDTHFNTGELFF TGTGCCAGCAGTGATACCCATTTCAACACCGGGGAGCTGTTTTTT NA TRBV25-1 NA TRBJ2-2
CASSIGGEGNYGYTF TGTGCCAGTAGTATCGGAGGGGAGGGTAACTATGGCTACACCTTC NA TRBV19 NA TRBJ1-2